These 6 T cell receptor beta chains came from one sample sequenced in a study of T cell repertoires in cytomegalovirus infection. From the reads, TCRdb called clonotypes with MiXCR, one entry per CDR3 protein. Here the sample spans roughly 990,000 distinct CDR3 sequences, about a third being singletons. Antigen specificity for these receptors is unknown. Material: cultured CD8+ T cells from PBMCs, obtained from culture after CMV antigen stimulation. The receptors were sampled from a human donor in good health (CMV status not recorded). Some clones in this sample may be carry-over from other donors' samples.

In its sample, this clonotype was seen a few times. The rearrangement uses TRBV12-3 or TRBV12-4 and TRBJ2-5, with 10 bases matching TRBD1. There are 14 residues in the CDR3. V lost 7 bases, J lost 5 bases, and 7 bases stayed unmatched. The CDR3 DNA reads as TGTGCCAGCACCCCGACAGGGGGCGCGGAGACCCAGTACTTC. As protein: CASTPTGGAETQYF.

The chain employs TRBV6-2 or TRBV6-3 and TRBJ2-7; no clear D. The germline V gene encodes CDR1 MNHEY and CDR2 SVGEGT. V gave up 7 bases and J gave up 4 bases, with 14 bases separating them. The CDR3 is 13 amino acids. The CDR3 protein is CASTEPETYEQYV. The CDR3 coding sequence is TGTGCCAGCACTGAACCAGAGACTTACGAGCAGTACGTC.

The CDR3 bases are TGTGCCAGCAGCCCCAATAACCGGGACAGGGGTGGAACCGGGGAGCTGTTTTTT. This codes for CASSPNNRDRGGTGELFF. This chain links TRBV4-2 with TRBJ2-2; 10 nucleotides align to TRBD1. The CDR3 length is 18 residues. With V trimmed by 4 bases and J by 5 bases, 13 bases remained unmatched. CDR1 LGHNA and CDR2 YNFKEQ come from the germline V gene.

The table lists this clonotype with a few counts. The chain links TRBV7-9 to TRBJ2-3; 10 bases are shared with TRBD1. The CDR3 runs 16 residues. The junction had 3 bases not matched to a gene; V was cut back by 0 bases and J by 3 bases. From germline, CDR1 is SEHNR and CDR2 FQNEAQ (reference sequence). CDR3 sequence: CASSLARTGGTDTQYF. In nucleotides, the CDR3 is TGTGCCAGCAGCTTAGCGAGGACAGGGGGAACAGATACGCAGTATTTT.

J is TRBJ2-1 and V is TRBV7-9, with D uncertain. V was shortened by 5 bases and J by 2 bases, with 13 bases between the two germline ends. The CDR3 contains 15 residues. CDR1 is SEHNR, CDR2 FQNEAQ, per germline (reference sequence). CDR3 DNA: TGTGCCAGCAGCCCCCAGCAGGCGACCTACAATGAGCAGTTCTTC. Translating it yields CASSPQQATYNEQFF.

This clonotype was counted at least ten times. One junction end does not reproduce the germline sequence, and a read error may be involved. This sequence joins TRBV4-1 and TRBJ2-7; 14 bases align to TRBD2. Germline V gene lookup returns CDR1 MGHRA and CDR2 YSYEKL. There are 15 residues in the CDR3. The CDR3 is CASSQGLAGAYEQYF. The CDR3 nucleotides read TGTGCCAGCAGCCAGGGACTAGCGGGGGCCTACGAGCAGTACTTC.